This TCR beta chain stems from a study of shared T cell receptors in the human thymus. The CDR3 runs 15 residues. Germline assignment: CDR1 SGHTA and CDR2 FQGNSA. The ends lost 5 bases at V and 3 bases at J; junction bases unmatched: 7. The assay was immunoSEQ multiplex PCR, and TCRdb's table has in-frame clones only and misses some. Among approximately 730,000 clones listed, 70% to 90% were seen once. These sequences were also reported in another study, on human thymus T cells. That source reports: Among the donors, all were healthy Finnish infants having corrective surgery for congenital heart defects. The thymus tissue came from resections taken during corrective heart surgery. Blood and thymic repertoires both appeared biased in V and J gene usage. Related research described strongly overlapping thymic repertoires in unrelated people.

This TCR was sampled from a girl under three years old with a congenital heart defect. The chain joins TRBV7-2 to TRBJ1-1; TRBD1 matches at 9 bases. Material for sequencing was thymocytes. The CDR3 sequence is CASSAWDRVDTEAFF. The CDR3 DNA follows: TGTGCCAGCAGCGCATGGGACAGGGTAGACACTGAAGCTTTCTTT.